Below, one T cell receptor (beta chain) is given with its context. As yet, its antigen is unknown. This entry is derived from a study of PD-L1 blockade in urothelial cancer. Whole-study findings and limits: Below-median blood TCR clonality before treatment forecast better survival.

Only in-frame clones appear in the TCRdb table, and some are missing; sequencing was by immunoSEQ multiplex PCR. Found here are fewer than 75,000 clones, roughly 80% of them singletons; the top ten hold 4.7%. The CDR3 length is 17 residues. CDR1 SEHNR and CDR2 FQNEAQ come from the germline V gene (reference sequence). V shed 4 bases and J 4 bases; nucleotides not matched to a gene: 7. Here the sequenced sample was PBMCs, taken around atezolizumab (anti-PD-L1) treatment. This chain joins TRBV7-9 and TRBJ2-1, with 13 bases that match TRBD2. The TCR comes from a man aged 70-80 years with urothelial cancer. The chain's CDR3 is CASSYGGLAGRYNEQFF. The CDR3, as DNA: TGTGCCAGCAGCTATGGGGGACTAGCGGGAAGATACAATGAGCAGTTCTTC.